The rows below give T cell receptor beta chains drawn from one sample of a study of beta chain features in type 1 diabetes. Generated by immunoSEQ multiplex PCR, the TCRdb table keeps only in-frame clones and is missing some. The sample carries under 550,000 clones, about an eighth recorded once. The sample was naive CD4+ T cells from blood. The receptors were gathered from a woman younger than 30 in good health. Both conserved end residues are part of each CDR3. Each record gives: CDR3 length, V gene, J gene, clone size, D gene, CDR3 DNA, CDR3 protein. The D gene is left open where the match is weak. Not all rows give a size; the values are once, few, many and, for expanded clones, a class.

cdr3_length: 13
v_call: TRBV29-1
j_call: TRBJ1-1
clone_size: .
d_call: .
cdr3_nt: TGCAGCGCTGTCACAGGGTCCTGGACTGAAGCTTTCTTT
cdr3_aa: CSAVTGSWTEAFF

cdr3_length: 16
v_call: TRBV7-9
j_call: TRBJ2-3
clone_size: few
d_call: .
cdr3_nt: TGTGCCAGCAGCCGGGGAAAGGCTAGGGGCACAGATACGCAGTATTTT
cdr3_aa: CASSRGKARGTDTQYF

cdr3_length: 13
v_call: TRBV7-3
j_call: TRBJ2-5
clone_size: .
d_call: .
cdr3_nt: TGTGCCAGCAGCTTAAGGGTTCAAGAGACCCAGTACTTC
cdr3_aa: CASSLRVQETQYF

cdr3_length: 16
v_call: TRBV7-2
j_call: TRBJ1-2
clone_size: .
d_call: .
cdr3_nt: TGTGCCAGCAGACCGCCTTCGGGGAAGGGGCTAGTTGGCTACACCTTC
cdr3_aa: CASRPPSGKGLVGYTF

cdr3_length: 17
v_call: TRBV9
j_call: TRBJ2-7
clone_size: few
d_call: TRBD2
cdr3_nt: TGTGCCAGCAGCCCCCCGGCTACAGCGGGAGGGTCCTACGAGCAGTACTTC
cdr3_aa: CASSPPATAGGSYEQYF

cdr3_length: 15
v_call: TRBV30
j_call: TRBJ1-5
clone_size: few
d_call: TRBD1
cdr3_nt: TGTGCCTTTGAGGACAGGCCCTTGAGTAATCAGCCCCAGCATTTT
cdr3_aa: CAFEDRPLSNQPQHF

cdr3_length: 14
v_call: TRBV4-3
j_call: TRBJ2-3
clone_size: .
d_call: .
cdr3_nt: TGCGCCAGCAGCCAAGGGGTTTTCACAGATACGCAGTATTTT
cdr3_aa: CASSQGVFTDTQYF

cdr3_length: 16
v_call: TRBV19
j_call: TRBJ2-2
clone_size: few
d_call: .
cdr3_nt: TGTGCCAGTAGCGAACAGCCCCTATTGAACACCGGGGAGCTGTTTTTT
cdr3_aa: CASSEQPLLNTGELFF

cdr3_length: 17
v_call: TRBV6-1
j_call: TRBJ2-6
clone_size: .
d_call: .
cdr3_nt: TGTGCCAGCAGTGAACAGGTTTTTGGCTCTGGGGCCAACGTCCTGACTTTC
cdr3_aa: CASSEQVFGSGANVLTF

cdr3_length: 14
v_call: TRBV16
j_call: TRBJ2-1
clone_size: many
d_call: TRBD1
cdr3_nt: TGTGCCAGCAGTCAAATGACAGGGGGCAATGAGCAGTTCTTC
cdr3_aa: CASSQMTGGNEQFF

cdr3_length: 15
v_call: TRBV28
j_call: TRBJ2-1
clone_size: few
d_call: .
cdr3_nt: TGTGCCAGCAGTTTGGCCGGGGGCAGAAGCGATGAGCAGTTCTTC
cdr3_aa: CASSLAGGRSDEQFF

cdr3_length: 14
v_call: TRBV7-8
j_call: TRBJ2-5
clone_size: .
d_call: TRBD2
cdr3_nt: TGTGCCAGCAAACCTACGGGAGGGGGGGAGACCCAGTACTTC
cdr3_aa: CASKPTGGGETQYF

cdr3_length: 16
v_call: TRBV6-5
j_call: TRBJ2-3
clone_size: .
d_call: .
cdr3_nt: TGTGCCAGCAGTTCAATTACCCCAGAAAACACAGATACGCAGTATTTT
cdr3_aa: CASSSITPENTDTQYF